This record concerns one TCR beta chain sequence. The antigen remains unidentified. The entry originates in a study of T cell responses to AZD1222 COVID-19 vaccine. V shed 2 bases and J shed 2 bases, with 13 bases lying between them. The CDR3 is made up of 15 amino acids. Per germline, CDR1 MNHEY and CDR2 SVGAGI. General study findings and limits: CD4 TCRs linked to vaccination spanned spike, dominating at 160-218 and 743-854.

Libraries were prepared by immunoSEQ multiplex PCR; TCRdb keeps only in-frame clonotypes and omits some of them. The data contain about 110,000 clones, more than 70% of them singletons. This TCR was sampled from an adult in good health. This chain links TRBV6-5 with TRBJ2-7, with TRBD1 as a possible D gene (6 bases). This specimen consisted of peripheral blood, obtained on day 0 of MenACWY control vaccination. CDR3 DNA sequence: TGTGCCAGCAGTTACGGGGGCCCTCCTGCCTACGAGCAGTACTTC. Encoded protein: CASSYGGPPAYEQYF.